This entry is about one T cell receptor (beta chain). What it binds is unknown. V lost 1 base and J lost 9, with 15 bases in between. Germline loops: CDR1 SEHNR, CDR2 FQNEAQ (reference sequence). This CDR3 is 14 amino acids long. This record comes from a study of shared clonotypes between healthy human individuals. Study results and caveats: The small donor group covered limited genetic and exposure diversity.

The DNA input per sorted-subset replicate PCR was about 0.2 ug, corresponding to some 30,000 T cell genomes. Original data processing: Filtering differed because ImmunoSEQ produced junction-only sequences that carried no quality scores. The repertoire was sequenced with immunoSEQ multiplex PCR; TCRdb's copy has only in-frame clones and lacks some. The V and J calls and the clone size are those of that table, but D and trimming were determined from the DNA. The data hold about 2.5 million clones, with 85% to 95% observed a single time. This clonotype originated in a man between 18 and 35 years old in good health. Some clones in this sample may be carry-over from other donors' samples. The source material was naive CD4+ T cells from PBMCs. This sample's subset: CD45RA+ positively selected. The rearrangement joins TRBV7-9 to TRBJ1-1; perhaps TRBD1 as D (6 bases). Here the CDR3 DNA reads TGTGCCAGCAGCTTAGAGGGGGGGCAGGGTAAAGCTTTCTTT. Its protein is CASSLEGGQGKAFF. Filled out from reference TRBV7-9 and TRBJ1-1, the complete variable domain reads DTGVSQNPRHKITKRGQNVTFRCDPISEHNRLYWYRQTLGQGPEFLTYFQNEAQLEKSRLLSDRFSAERPKGSFSTLEIQRTEQGDSAMYLCASSLEGGQGKAFFGQGTRLTVV.